This T cell receptor beta chain was sequenced in a study of blood T cell repertoires in COVID-19. Study summary: Spain, Italy and the United States supplied samples that represented acute and convalescent COVID-19. PBMCs, B-cell-depleted T cells, or T cells provided the cDNA or gDNA that made up the material.

Original processing methods: Reference gene primer amplification yielded estimated nucleated cell counts. Method: immunoSEQ multiplex PCR; TCRdb's copy keeps in-frame clones and lacks some. The DNA gave D and trimming, while V, J and clone size come from that table. The repertoire holds around 260,000 clones, roughly four fifths seen once, with roughly a tenth in the top ten. CDR1 is MNHEY, CDR2 SVGAGI, per germline. V was shortened by 6 bases and J by 6 bases, with 15 bases between the two germline ends. This CDR3 region has 14 residues. J is TRBJ2-1 and V is TRBV6-5; TRBD1 might be the D (7 bases). The TCR comes from a woman between 50 and 59 years old who had recovered from COVID-19. The specimen was peripheral blood. The CDR3 sequence is CASSLLQGGNEQFF. The CDR3 nucleotides read TGTGCCAGCAGCCTCCTGCAGGGGGGCAATGAGCAGTTCTTC.